The clone carrying this TCR beta chain was detected only once. The antigen is not known. Method: immunoSEQ multiplex PCR; TCRdb's copy keeps in-frame clones and lacks some. The sample shows 180,000 or so clones, around 90% of them seen only once. The source of the sample is a study of T cell responses to AZD1222 COVID-19 vaccine. Study observations and caveats: White British donors predominated, females outnumbered males, and clonal diversity was possibly underestimated.

Second doses at about 4 or about 12 weeks were pooled. Between the trimmed V and J ends, which lost 7 bases and 1 base, there was a span of 16 bases. Germline CDR1 SQVTM, CDR2 ANQGSEA. The CDR3 contains 14 residues. The gene calls are TRBV29-1 and TRBJ1-1; possibly TRBD1 for D (5 bases). Sequencing used peripheral blood, obtained 28 days after the second AZD1222 dose. The source is an adult who received the AZD1222 COVID-19 vaccine. CDR3 sequence reads: CSGRAGTGNTEAFF. The DNA of the CDR3 is TGCAGCGGGCGGGCCGGTACAGGGAACACTGAAGCTTTCTTT.